The 26 T cell receptor beta chains presented below share a single source sample, sequenced in a study of T cell repertoires in aging, cancer and after chemotherapy. Peripheral blood genomic DNA, not sorted cells or RNA, was the template. Rearranged V-D-J TRB sequences were amplified with a mixed TRB-A/B primer pool. TCRdb used MiXCR to reprocess the multiplex PCR reads, holding one entry per CDR3 protein. The table shows thousands of distinct CDR3 sequences, with around 20% occurring only once. The sequenced sample was blood. The receptors were gathered from a human donor with a solid tumor.

This clonotype appeared a few times. The chain joins TRBV4-1 to TRBJ2-7; 7 bases agree with TRBD1. Trimming removed 1 base from V and 2 bases from J; junction bases left unmatched: 8. The germline V gene encodes CDR1 MGHRA and CDR2 YSYEKL. The CDR3 is made up of 16 amino acids. CDR3 coding DNA: TGCGCCAGCAGCCAAGGGCCCCAAGGACAGGCCTACGAGCAGTACTTC. Encoded protein: CASSQGPQGQAYEQYF.

This chain uses TRBV25-1 with TRBJ2-3; 9 bases are a match to TRBD2. V was pared by 6 bases and J by 2 bases, with 12 bases of the junction left unmatched. Looked up from germline, CDR1 is MGHDK and CDR2 is SYGVNS. The CDR3 has 17 amino acids. CDR3 amino acids: CASSKVLSGRITDTQYF. As DNA, the CDR3 is TGTGCCAGCAGCAAGGTTTTGAGCGGGAGGATCACAGATACGCAGTATTTT.

This clonotype is categorized as medium-sized. The rearrangement uses TRBV27 and TRBJ2-7; unclear D gene. The germline V gene has CDR1 MNHEY and CDR2 SMNVEV (reference sequence). The CDR3 is 13 residues long. With 5 bases removed from V and 0 bases from J, the gap between germline ends came to 8 bases. The CDR3 region is CASSQLSSYEQYF. The CDR3 nucleotides are TGTGCCAGCAGTCAGTTAAGCTCCTACGAGCAGTACTTC.

By its share, this clonotype is medium-sized. V gene TRBV27 combines with J gene TRBJ2-2; D is possibly TRBD1 (6 bases). Trimming stripped 5 bases from V and 6 bases from J, with 16 bases between. CDR1 and CDR2 (germline): MNHEY, SMNVEV (reference sequence). The CDR3 has 15 residues. CDR3 sequence reads: CASSQSARGPGELFF. The CDR3 nucleotides read TGTGCCAGCAGTCAGTCGGCCAGGGGTCCCGGGGAGCTGTTTTTT.

Within the sample, this clonotype is medium-sized (0.01 to 0.1%). V and J are TRBV30 and TRBJ2-1; 13 nucleotides line up with TRBD2. Losses at the gene ends were 4 bases for V and 8 bases for J; bases not matched to a gene: 11. This CDR3 comprises 16 residues. CDR1 and CDR2 from the germline V gene are GTSNPN and SVGIG (reference sequence). The CDR3 sequence: CAWNDETSGRVDEQFF. CDR3 sequence (DNA): TGTGCCTGGAATGACGAAACTAGCGGGAGGGTCGATGAGCAGTTCTTC. Filled out from reference TRBV30 and TRBJ2-1, the complete variable domain reads SQTIHQWPATLVQPVGSPLSLECTVEGTSNPNLYWYRQAAGRGLQLLFYSVGIGQISSEVPQNLSASRPQDRQFILSSKKLLLSDSGFYLCAWNDETSGRVDEQFFGPGTRLTVL.

This clonotype is medium-sized (0.01 to 0.1%) in the sample. The chain recombines TRBV20-1 with TRBJ2-7; a weak D match, TRBD2 (5 bases). The CDR3 contains 15 residues. The germline V gene encodes CDR1 DFQATT and CDR2 SNEGSKA (reference sequence). Between the trimmed V and J ends, which lost 0 bases and 0 bases, there was a span of 12 bases. DNA of the CDR3: TGCAGTGCTAGAGATTCGAGACTACGCTCCTACGAGCAGTACTTC. This translates into CSARDSRLRSYEQYF.

This clonotype is medium-sized within its sample. This chain connects TRBV6-4 to TRBJ2-7, with 10 bases that match TRBD1. Germline CDR1 is MRHNA and CDR2 is SNTAGT. V lost 6 bases, J lost 2 bases, and 7 bases stayed unmatched. The CDR3 is 15 amino acids. The CDR3 sequence is CASRTRTGGAYEQYF. Here the CDR3 DNA reads TGTGCCAGCAGGACTAGGACAGGGGGGGCCTACGAGCAGTACTTC.

Points on this clonotype: A much larger clone is a single base away; this may be a read error. The chain has TRBV27 and TRBJ2-7, with D maybe TRBD2 (5 bases). There are 13 residues in the CDR3. Germline V gives CDR1 MNHEY, CDR2 SMNVEV (reference sequence). CDR3 sequence: CASSLSDSYEQCF. The DNA for the CDR3 is TGTGCCAGCAGTTTATCGGACTCCTACGAGCAGTGCTTC.

J is TRBJ1-1 and V is TRBV18; no reliable D call. Trimming removed 3 bases from V and 4 bases from J, with 6 bases in between. The CDR3 is 12 amino acids. Germline V gene data show CDR1 as KGHSH and CDR2 as LQKENI. CDR3 DNA sequence: TGTGCCAGCTCACCCAGGCTCACTGAAGCTTTCTTT. It codes for CASSPRLTEAFF.

The chain links TRBV28 to TRBJ1-1; 7 bases are shared with TRBD1. The CDR3 sequence is 17 residues long. The junction had 19 bases not matched to a gene; V was cut back by 9 bases and J by 3 bases. Germline CDR1 reads MDHEN; CDR2 reads SYDVKM. CDR3: CASTAILTDREDTEAFF. CDR3 sequence (DNA): TGTGCCAGTACGGCAATCCTGACCGACAGGGAGGACACTGAAGCTTTCTTT.

Relative to its sample, this clonotype is medium-sized. This rearrangement joins TRBV19 to TRBJ1-5; D perhaps matches TRBD1 (6 bases). Germline V gene data show CDR1 as LNHDA and CDR2 as SQIVND (reference sequence). This CDR3 spans 16 amino acids. Between the trimmed V and J ends, which lost 3 bases and 6 bases, there was a span of 18 bases. The CDR3 sequence: CASSIPEGGDLQPQHF. DNA for the CDR3: TGTGCCAGTAGTATCCCAGAGGGGGGAGACCTTCAGCCCCAGCATTTT.

The rearrangement links TRBV9 to TRBJ1-1; unclear D gene. V was pared by 6 bases and J by 2 bases, with 8 bases between. Germline V gene data show CDR1 as SGDLS and CDR2 as YYNGEE. The CDR3 covers 12 residues. CDR3 in amino acids: CASTGPNTEAFF. The CDR3 DNA is TGTGCCAGCACCGGGCCCAACACTGAAGCTTTCTTT.

This rearrangement joins TRBV6-2 or TRBV6-3 to TRBJ2-3; no definite D call. This CDR3 is built from 12 residues. V lost 2 bases, J lost 5 bases, and 5 bases lay in between. Germline CDR1 reads MNHEY; CDR2 reads SVGEGT. CDR3 sequence (DNA): TGTGCCAGCAGTTACGAGGTAGATACGCAGTATTTT. This gives the protein CASSYEVDTQYF.

By sample share, this clonotype is medium-sized. The chain carries TRBV6-1 and TRBJ1-2; perhaps TRBD1 as D (5 bases). The CDR3 has 15 residues. In germline, CDR1 is MNHNS, CDR2 SASEGT. V lost 5 bases and J lost 4, with 17 bases in between. CDR3 sequence reads: CASSPSGGDPYGYTF. The CDR3 coding sequence is TGTGCCAGCAGTCCTTCTGGAGGGGATCCCTATGGCTACACCTTC.

Relative to its sample, this clonotype is medium-sized. This chain connects TRBV12-3 or TRBV12-4 to TRBJ1-2, with D maybe TRBD1 (6 bases). Trimming stripped 3 bases from V and 7 bases from J, with 15 bases between. The CDR3 loop spans 14 amino acids. The CDR3 nucleotides are TGTGCCAGCAGTTTTGGGCGGGGGGCGGTTGGCTACACCTTC. This translates into CASSFGRGAVGYTF.

The chain has TRBV12-3 or TRBV12-4 and TRBJ1-6; 8 nucleotides match TRBD1. The J segment lost 7 bases and the V segment lost 6 bases, leaving 8 bases of the junction unmatched. The CDR3 loop spans 15 amino acids. The CDR3 region has the DNA TGTGCCAGCAGGAGGACAGGGACGTGGAATTCACCCCTCCACTTT. Translation gives CASRRTGTWNSPLHF.

This clonotype is termed medium-sized. The CDR3 sequence is CASSVTGNVEQYF. As DNA, the CDR3 is TGCGCCAGCAGCGTGACAGGGAACGTCGAGCAGTACTTC. The rearrangement joins TRBV5-1 to TRBJ2-7; 7 bases fit TRBD1. Trimming removed 4 bases from V and 6 bases from J; junction bases left unmatched: 7. CDR1 SGHRS and CDR2 YFSETQ come from the germline V gene. The length of the CDR3 is 13 residues.

The chain carries TRBV5-1 and TRBJ2-7; D assignment may be TRBD1 or TRBD2 (5 bases each). The CDR3 is 12 amino acids. Deletions cut 0 bases from V and 7 bases from J, with 8 bases between. Germline CDR1 is SGHRS and CDR2 is YFSETQ. This CDR3 reads CASSLGWGEQYF. CDR3 sequence (DNA): TGCGCCAGCAGCTTGGGATGGGGGGAGCAGTACTTC.

By frequency in the sample, this clonotype is large. The chain recombines TRBV15 with TRBJ2-7; 10 nucleotides align to TRBD1. V shed 6 bases and J 1 base; nucleotides not matched to a gene: 3. The CDR3 is made up of 14 amino acids. Germline-derived CDR1 and CDR2 are LNHNV and YYDKDF (reference sequence). The CDR3: CATSMDRGSYEQYF. The CDR3 region has the DNA TGTGCCACCAGTATGGACAGGGGGTCCTACGAGCAGTACTTC.

By share of the sample, this clonotype is medium-sized (0.01 to 0.1%). J is TRBJ2-1 and V is TRBV7-9; D is perhaps TRBD1 or TRBD2 (5 bases each). The V end was cut by 5 bases, the J end by 7 bases, with 21 bases between. The CDR3 extends over 16 amino acids. CDR1 SEHNR and CDR2 FQNEAQ come from the germline V gene (reference sequence). CDR3 region: CASSDLRGVRANEQFF. As DNA, the CDR3 is TGTGCCAGCAGCGACCTCAGAGGGGTAAGAGCAAATGAGCAGTTCTTC.

Relative to its sample, this clonotype is medium-sized (0.01 to 0.1%). The chain carries TRBV19 and TRBJ1-5, with TRBD1 as a possible D gene (5 bases). V shed 4 bases and J shed 7 bases, with 14 bases lying between them. CDR1 and CDR2 (germline): LNHDA, SQIVND (reference sequence). The CDR3 consists of 14 residues. The CDR3 DNA reads as TGTGCCAGTAGTAGCCAGGGAGATAGACAGCCCCAGCATTTT. It specifies CASSSQGDRQPQHF. The full variable domain, rest sourced from reference TRBV19 and TRBJ1-5, is DGGITQSPKYLFRKEGQNVTLSCEQNLNHDAMYWYRQDPGQGLRLIYYSQIVNDFQKGDIAEGYSVSREKKESFPLTVTSAQKNPTAFYLCASSSQGDRQPQHFGDGTRLSIL.

This chain links TRBV6-4 with TRBJ2-3, with TRBD2 matching 8 bases. The CDR3 covers 16 residues. Germline CDR1 and CDR2: MRHNA and SNTAGT. V lost 0 bases to trimming and J lost 4 bases; unmatched junction nucleotides: 6. CDR3 sequence (DNA): TGTGCCAGCAGTGACTCGGCGGGAGGTGCCGCAGATACGCAGTATTTT. Translated: CASSDSAGGAADTQYF.

As regards this clonotype: No conserved phenylalanine or tryptophan ends this CDR3, so it is likely a read error. The limits of the CDR3 on the DNA are not certain, so only TCRdb's listed CDR3 is given. The V gene is TRBV6-1, the J gene TRBJ2-7; the tabulated D call, TRBD1, remains unverified against the DNA. Germline V gives CDR1 MNHNS, CDR2 SASEGT. The CDR3 numbers 9 amino acids, ends counted. CDR3 region: CASSPLPGQ.

Comments on this clonotype: Being one base from a much bigger clone, this may be a read error. V gene TRBV5-5 combines with J gene TRBJ1-5; TRBD1 is a possible D gene (5 bases). Germline V gene data show CDR1 as SGHKS and CDR2 as YYEKEE (reference sequence). The CDR3 length is 16 residues. CDR3 region: CATSFGGSASNQPQHF. Here the CDR3 DNA reads TGTGCCACCAGCTTTGGGGGATCGGCTAGCAATCAGCCCCAGCATTTT.

This clonotype is medium-sized. The V call is TRBV5-5, the J call TRBJ1-6; the D gene is possibly TRBD1 (5 bases). Germline V gene sequence: CDR1 SGHKS, CDR2 YYEKEE (reference sequence). Trimming left V 4 bases short and J 9 bases short, with 14 bases between. The length of the CDR3 is 14 residues. CDR3 residues: CASSDGGYFSPLHF. The CDR3, as DNA: TGTGCCAGCAGCGACGGGGGGTATTTTTCACCCCTCCACTTT.

This clonotype is medium-sized by share. The chain carries TRBV7-2 and TRBJ1-2; D gene uncertain. CDR3 length: 11 residues. Germline V CDR1 and CDR2: SGHTA, FQGNSA. Deletions cut 7 bases from V and 2 bases from J, with 5 bases between. The CDR3 region is CASTQNYGYTF. In DNA form, the CDR3 reads TGTGCCAGCACCCAAAACTATGGCTACACCTTC. Variable domain in full (rest from reference TRBV7-2 and TRBJ1-2): GAGVSQSPSNKVTEKGKDVELRCDPISGHTALYWYRQSLGQGLEFLIYFQGNSAPDKSGLPSDRFSAERTGGSVSTLTIQRTQQEDSAVYLCASTQNYGYTFGSGTRLTVV.